These 4 T cell receptor beta chains were all obtained from the same sample, sequenced in a study of T cells after yellow fever vaccination. TCRdb re-analysed the 5' RACE reads in MiXCR, keeping a single row per CDR3 protein. The repertoire holds just over 250,000 distinct CDR3 sequences, with over 4.5% as singletons. This material consisted of CD4+ T cells sorted from PBMCs, taken on the day of the yellow fever booster vaccination. The receptors come from a man in his late teens or twenties who received the YFV17D yellow fever vaccine.

This clonotype was picked up many times. The CDR3 nucleotides read TGCAGTGCTACATCCGGGACAGGATCCGGCTACACCTTC. It translates to CSATSGTGSGYTF. The chain links TRBV20-1 to TRBJ1-2; 8 bases are a match to TRBD1. Trimming at V came to 4 bases and at J to 8 bases, leaving 9 bases not matched to a gene. This CDR3 has 13 residues. From germline, CDR1 is DFQATT and CDR2 SNEGSKA (reference sequence).

As regards this clonotype: A junction end diverges from the germline sequence, so it may reflect a read error. CDR3 coding DNA: TGTGCTAGCAGTACGGACACCGGGGAGCTGTTTTTT. The encoded protein is CASSTDTGELFF. The chain has TRBV7-7 and TRBJ2-2; D gene unclear. The germline V gene has CDR1 SSHAT and CDR2 FNYEAQ (reference sequence). The CDR3 covers 12 residues.

This clonotype was seen a few times. The chain carries TRBV3-1 and TRBJ2-2; D uncertain. Germline lookup yields CDR1 LGHDT and CDR2 YNNKEL (reference sequence). Trimming shortened V by 2 bases and J by 3 bases, and 4 bases separated the two germline ends. This CDR3 spans 13 amino acids. CDR3 coding DNA: TGTGCCAGCAGCCAAACTGACACCGGGGAGCTGTTTTTT. Translation gives CASSQTDTGELFF.

This clonotype was detected ten times or more. The chain couples TRBV2 to TRBJ2-7; 8 bases map to TRBD2. The J segment lost 5 bases and the V segment lost 6 bases, leaving 15 bases of the junction unmatched. The length of the CDR3 is 16 residues. Germline CDR1 reads SNHLY; CDR2 reads FYNNEI. CDR3 nucleotides: TGTGCCAGCAGGGGATCCCTCCGGGGGGGAAAAAACGAGCAGTACGTC. Encoded protein: CASRGSLRGGKNEQYV.